This T cell receptor beta chain emerged from a study of blood T cell repertoires in COVID-19. Turning to the study itself: The cDNA or gDNA used as material had been derived from T cells, B-cell-depleted T cells, or PBMCs.

TCRdb keeps only in-frame clones here, not all; method: immunoSEQ multiplex PCR. The sample lists around 310,000 clones; about 88% were seen once. Everyone who took part was roughly 18 to 95 years old, and they came from 24 US areas. Researchers sorted participants into cohorts using their self-reported clinical history. CDR1 and CDR2 from the germline V gene are SNHLY and FYNNEI. The V and J ends lost 3 bases and 4 bases respectively, with 9 bases between them. This CDR3 spans 13 amino acids. The origin of this receptor is a woman aged 40 to 49 who had recovered from COVID-19. The chain recombines TRBV2 with TRBJ1-1; unclear D gene. The sample was PBMCs or T cells enriched from blood (not recorded which). The chain's CDR3 is CASSERGITEAFF. The CDR3 coding sequence is TGTGCCAGCAGTGAGCGGGGTATCACTGAAGCTTTCTTT.